This is a list of T cell receptor beta chains from one sample in a study of cytomegalovirus exposure and HLA in healthy donors. Clones were read by immunoSEQ multiplex PCR, and TCRdb kept only the in-frame ones, dropping some. The data contain around 200,000 clones, 86% of them singletons. The sequencing input was PBMCs. The receptors stem from a woman in her 30s in good health and CMV-seronegative. CDR3s include the opening cysteine and the closing phenylalanine or tryptophan. A D gene is named only where the DNA matches it firmly. Size is omitted from some rows. Given values are once, few, many or a class for expanded clones.

NA	TRBV6-6	14	TRBD1	TRBJ2-4	CASSSWTGSHIQYF	TGTGCCAGCAGTTCCTGGACAGGGAGTCACATTCAGTACTTC
NA	TRBV5-1	15	TRBD1	TRBJ2-2	CASSLEGTGAGELFF	TGCGCCAGCAGCTTGGAAGGGACAGGGGCCGGGGAGCTGTTTTTT
NA	TRBV28	14	TRBD1	TRBJ1-2	CASRRTGGNYGYTF	TGTGCCAGCAGACGGACAGGGGGTAACTATGGCTACACCTTC
NA	TRBV15	14	NA	TRBJ2-3	CATTRTSTTDTQYF	TGTGCCACCACCAGGACAAGTACCACAGATACGCAGTATTTT
NA	TRBV2	14	TRBD1	TRBJ2-5	CASSEGAGGETQYF	TGTGCCAGCAGTGAAGGGGCAGGGGGAGAGACCCAGTACTTC
NA	TRBV29-1	16	NA	TRBJ2-2	CSVDPGTSSNTGELFF	TGCAGCGTTGACCCCGGAACTAGTAGTAACACCGGGGAGCTGTTTTTT
NA	TRBV27	15	NA	TRBJ2-7	CASSFSGGTNYEQYF	TGTGCCAGCAGTTTCTCCGGAGGAACAAACTACGAGCAGTACTTC
NA	TRBV19	15	TRBD2	TRBJ2-7	CASRNVASGGYEQYF	TGTGCCAGTAGAAACGTGGCTAGCGGGGGCTACGAGCAGTACTTC
NA	TRBV5-5	15	NA	TRBJ1-1	CASSWGGGMNTEAFF	TGTGCCAGCAGCTGGGGTGGAGGAATGAACACTGAAGCTTTCTTT
NA	TRBV19	14	TRBD2	TRBJ2-1	CASKTSGGASEQFF	TGTGCCAGTAAAACTAGCGGGGGGGCAAGTGAGCAGTTCTTC
few	TRBV15	15	TRBD1	TRBJ2-5	CATSRDRRQGETQYF	TGTGCCACCAGCAGAGATCGGAGACAGGGCGAGACCCAGTACTTC
NA	TRBV29-1	15	TRBD2	TRBJ2-3	CSAERASGGPDTQYF	TGCAGCGCCGAAAGGGCTAGCGGGGGGCCTGATACGCAGTATTTT
NA	TRBV28	13	TRBD1	TRBJ1-1	CASSRTGNTEAFF	TGTGCCAGCAGTCGGACAGGGAACACTGAAGCTTTCTTT